These T cell receptor beta chains were read from a single sample in a study of blood T cell repertoires in COVID-19. Assay used: immunoSEQ multiplex PCR; TCRdb lists only in-frame clones, some missing. The sample holds around 330,000 clones, over 75% seen once. Sequenced sample: PBMCs or T cells enriched from blood (not recorded which). The receptors originated from a woman aged 40 to 49 who had recovered from COVID-19. Each CDR3 is given with its conserved first and last residue. Each record gives: D gene, clone size, J gene, V gene, CDR3 DNA, CDR3 protein. The D gene is left open where the match is weak. Clone size is shown for a subset of rows, as once, few, many or a class of expanded clone.

-	-	TRBJ1-6	TRBV5-4	TGTGCCAGCAGCAAATTCAACAGGGTTACTAATTCACCCCTCCACTTT	CASSKFNRVTNSPLHF
-	-	TRBJ1-2	TRBV28	TGTGCCAGCAGTTTGTTGTGGGCGGGCTACACCTTC	CASSLLWAGYTF
-	once	TRBJ2-7	TRBV11-3	TGTGCCAGCAGCTGGTTAGGGGTCCCCACCTACGAGCAGTACTTC	CASSWLGVPTYEQYF
TRBD1	once	TRBJ2-7	TRBV10-3	TGTGCCATCAGTGGACCCCCCGGGACAGGGGACTACGAGCAGTACTTC	CAISGPPGTGDYEQYF
-	-	TRBJ1-2	TRBV27	TGTGCCAGCAGTGTATACCGGGATAACTATGGCTACACCTTC	CASSVYRDNYGYTF
-	-	TRBJ1-1	TRBV5-1	TGCGCCAGCAAAATAGGAGGTTCCAACACTGAAGCTTTCTTT	CASKIGGSNTEAFF
-	-	TRBJ2-7	TRBV3-1/TRBV3-2	TGTGCCAGCAGCCAAGTAGGGGTTTTCTACGAGCAGTACTTC	CASSQVGVFYEQYF
-	few	TRBJ2-7	TRBV5-1	TGCGCCAGCAGCTCGACCACTAGGAGCTCCTACGAGCAGTACTTC	CASSSTTRSSYEQYF
-	-	TRBJ2-5	TRBV6-2/TRBV6-3	TGTGCCAGCACCCCGAGCAGGGGTCGGGAGACCCAGTACTTC	CASTPSRGRETQYF
TRBD2	once	TRBJ2-3	TRBV28	TGTGCCAGCAGCCGGACTAGCGGGGCGGTAGATACGCAGTATTTT	CASSRTSGAVDTQYF
-	-	TRBJ2-5	TRBV10-3	TGTGCCATCAGTGGCGGGCCCTGGGAGACCCAGTACTTC	CAISGGPWETQYF
-	-	TRBJ2-2	TRBV24-1	TGTGCCACCAGTGATTTGTCCTTGAACACCGGGGAGCTGTTTTTT	CATSDLSLNTGELFF
-	-	TRBJ1-6	TRBV11-2	TGTGCCAGCAGCCGCGGGAACGGAAATTCACCCCTCCACTTT	CASSRGNGNSPLHF
-	-	TRBJ2-3	TRBV4-2	TGTGCCAGCAGCCAAGATCCCGGGATACCAGATACGCAGTATTTT	CASSQDPGIPDTQYF
-	-	TRBJ1-6	TRBV6-5	TGTGCCAGCAGTTACGGGCCAGTTCCTAATTCACCCCTCCACTTT	CASSYGPVPNSPLHF
-	-	TRBJ1-1	TRBV7-3	TGTGCCAGCAGCCTGTTAGGGGTGAACACTGAAGCTTTCTTT	CASSLLGVNTEAFF
-	-	TRBJ2-3	TRBV7-2	TGTGCCAGCAGCCTGTCCGCGGGGCCCGGGATAGATACGCAGTATTTT	CASSLSAGPGIDTQYF
-	-	TRBJ1-1	TRBV30	TGTGCCTGGAAGAGGAAATCGGGCAGGGGTACGGCTGAAGCTTTCTTT	CAWKRKSGRGTAEAFF
TRBD1	few	TRBJ1-1	TRBV27	TGTGCCAGCACCGACAGGGGGAAAGGGGGCACTGAAGCTTTCTTT	CASTDRGKGGTEAFF
TRBD1	-	TRBJ1-5	TRBV6-1	TGTGCCAGCAGTGAAGCGGGGACAGGGTATCAGCCCCAGCATTTT	CASSEAGTGYQPQHF
-	-	TRBJ2-7	TRBV7-9	TGTGCCAGCAGCTTACGGACTCGACAGGTTTCCTACGAGCAGTACTTC	CASSLRTRQVSYEQYF
-	-	TRBJ2-3	TRBV9	TGTGCCAGCAGCGAGAGCGGGCGCACAGATACGCAGTATTTT	CASSESGRTDTQYF